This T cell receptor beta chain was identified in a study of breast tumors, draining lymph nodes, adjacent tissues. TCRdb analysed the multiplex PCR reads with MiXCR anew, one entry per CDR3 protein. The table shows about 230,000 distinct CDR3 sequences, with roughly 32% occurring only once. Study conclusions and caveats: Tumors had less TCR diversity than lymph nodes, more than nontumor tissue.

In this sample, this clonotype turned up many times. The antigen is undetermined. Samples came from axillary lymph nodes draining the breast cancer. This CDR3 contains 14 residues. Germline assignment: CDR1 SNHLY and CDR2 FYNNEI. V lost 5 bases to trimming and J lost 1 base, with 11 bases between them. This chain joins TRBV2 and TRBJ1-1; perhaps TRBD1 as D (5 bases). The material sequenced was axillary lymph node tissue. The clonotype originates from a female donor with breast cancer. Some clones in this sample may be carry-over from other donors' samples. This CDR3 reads CASSPLTGNTEAFF. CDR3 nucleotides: TGTGCCAGCAGTCCCCTTACAGGGAACACTGAAGCTTTCTTT.